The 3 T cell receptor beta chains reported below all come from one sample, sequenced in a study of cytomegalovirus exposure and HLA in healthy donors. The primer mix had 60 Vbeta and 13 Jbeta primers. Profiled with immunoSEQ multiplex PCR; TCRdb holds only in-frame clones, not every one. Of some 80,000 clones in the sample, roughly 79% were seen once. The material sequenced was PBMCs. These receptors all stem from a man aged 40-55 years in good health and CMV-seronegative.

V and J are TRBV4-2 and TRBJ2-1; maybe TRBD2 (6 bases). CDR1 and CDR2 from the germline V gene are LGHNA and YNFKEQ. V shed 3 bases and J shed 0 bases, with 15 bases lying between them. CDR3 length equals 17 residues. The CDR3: CASSQDPSASSYNEQFF. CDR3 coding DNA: TGTGCCAGCAGCCAGGACCCTAGCGCCAGCTCCTACAATGAGCAGTTCTTC.

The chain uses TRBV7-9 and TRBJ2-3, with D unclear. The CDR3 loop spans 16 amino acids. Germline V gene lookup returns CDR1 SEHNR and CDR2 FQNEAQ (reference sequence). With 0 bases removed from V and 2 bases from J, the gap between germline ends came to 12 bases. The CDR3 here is CASSLAASTDTDTQYF. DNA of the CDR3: TGTGCCAGCAGCTTAGCAGCTTCAACCGACACAGATACGCAGTATTTT.

The CDR3 loop is CASSLGPGAYEQYF. The CDR3, as DNA: TGTGCCAGCAGCTTAGGCCCGGGAGCGTACGAGCAGTACTTC. V usage is TRBV7-9 and J usage is TRBJ2-7, with D maybe TRBD2 (6 bases). V dropped 1 base and J dropped 4 bases, with 11 bases sitting between them. This CDR3 comprises 14 residues. The V gene's germline CDR1 is SEHNR and CDR2 FQNEAQ (reference sequence).